These 8 T cell receptor beta chains originate from one sample sequenced in a study of CD8 T cells in Susac syndrome. Reverse transcription of about 0.5 to 1 ug RNA was carried out with random hexamers. TCRdb re-derived calls from the immunoSEQ multiplex PCR reads in MiXCR, one entry per CDR3 protein. The sample yields some 100,000 distinct CDR3 sequences, 85% to 95% seen once. Source material: CD8+ T cells from PBMCs. The origin of the receptors is a human donor in good health.

The chain uses TRBV7-3 and TRBJ2-3; 7 bases align to TRBD1. Trimming cost V 2 bases and J 5 bases; bases outside gene matches: 7. The CDR3 is 15 amino acids. Per germline, CDR1 SGHTA and CDR2 FQGTGA. The CDR3 DNA sequence: TGTGCCAGCAGCTTAGATGGCAACAGGGGAGATACGCAGTATTTT. Amino acid sequence: CASSLDGNRGDTQYF.

This chain uses TRBV5-4 with TRBJ2-2; maybe TRBD2 (6 bases). Per germline, CDR1 SGHNT and CDR2 YYREEE (reference sequence). The CDR3 covers 15 residues. With 4 bases removed from V and 6 bases from J, the gap between germline ends came to 16 bases. This chain's CDR3 is CASSPGVATPGELFF. The DNA of the CDR3 is TGTGCCAGCAGCCCGGGGGTGGCCACCCCCGGGGAGCTGTTTTTT.

The chain has TRBV5-6 and TRBJ1-1; no firm D call. CDR1 is SGHDT, CDR2 YYEEEE, per germline. V was clipped by 4 bases and J by 8 bases, with 9 bases between them. This CDR3 is built from 11 residues. The chain's CDR3 is CASSAAVEAFF. The CDR3 DNA reads as TGTGCCAGCAGCGCCGCGGTAGAAGCTTTCTTT.

This chain connects TRBV5-1 to TRBJ2-3; 13 bases are shared with TRBD2. This CDR3 region has 15 residues. The germline gives CDR1 SGHRS, CDR2 YFSETQ. V trimming: 7 bases; J trimming: 4 bases; junction bases outside the gene matches: 6. CDR3 nucleotides: TGCGCCAGCGGAGTGACTAGCGGGGGGCCAGATACGCAGTATTTT. Encoded protein: CASGVTSGGPDTQYF.

In this sample, this clonotype turned up once. The rearrangement joins TRBV6-5 to TRBJ2-1, with D possibly TRBD2 on 5 matching bases. Trimming removed 7 bases at V and 10 bases at J, with 11 bases between. Per the germline V gene, CDR1 is MNHEY and CDR2 is SVGAGI. CDR3 length: 11 residues. CDR3 protein: CASTSGLEQFF. The CDR3 coding sequence is TGTGCCAGCACAAGCGGACTCGAGCAGTTCTTC.

The rearrangement uses TRBV19 and TRBJ1-5; possibly TRBD1 for D (5 bases). The CDR3 sequence is 15 residues long. The germline CDR1 and CDR2 sequences are LNHDA and SQIVND (reference sequence). V shed 6 bases and J shed 0 bases, with 12 bases lying between them. CDR3 region: CASRRRDGSNQPQHF. The CDR3, as DNA: TGTGCCAGTAGACGAAGGGACGGTAGCAATCAGCCCCAGCATTTT.

The chain joins TRBV7-2 to TRBJ2-2; 9 positions agree with TRBD2. The CDR3 is 13 residues long. After removal of 5 bases from V and 7 bases from J, the junction contained 2 bases not matched to a gene. In germline, CDR1 is SGHTA, CDR2 FQGNSA. The CDR3, as DNA: TGTGCCAGCAGCGCGACTAGCGGCGGGGAGCTGTTTTTT. Translating it yields CASSATSGGELFF.

The rearrangement uses TRBV9 and TRBJ2-1; D is perhaps TRBD2 (6 bases). Germline CDR1 is SGDLS and CDR2 is YYNGEE. Deletions cut 3 bases from V and 4 bases from J, with 17 bases between. This CDR3 region has 16 residues. The CDR3 spells CASSAGGAPGYNEQFF. The CDR3 DNA reads as TGTGCCAGCAGCGCAGGAGGGGCGCCGGGTTACAATGAGCAGTTCTTC.